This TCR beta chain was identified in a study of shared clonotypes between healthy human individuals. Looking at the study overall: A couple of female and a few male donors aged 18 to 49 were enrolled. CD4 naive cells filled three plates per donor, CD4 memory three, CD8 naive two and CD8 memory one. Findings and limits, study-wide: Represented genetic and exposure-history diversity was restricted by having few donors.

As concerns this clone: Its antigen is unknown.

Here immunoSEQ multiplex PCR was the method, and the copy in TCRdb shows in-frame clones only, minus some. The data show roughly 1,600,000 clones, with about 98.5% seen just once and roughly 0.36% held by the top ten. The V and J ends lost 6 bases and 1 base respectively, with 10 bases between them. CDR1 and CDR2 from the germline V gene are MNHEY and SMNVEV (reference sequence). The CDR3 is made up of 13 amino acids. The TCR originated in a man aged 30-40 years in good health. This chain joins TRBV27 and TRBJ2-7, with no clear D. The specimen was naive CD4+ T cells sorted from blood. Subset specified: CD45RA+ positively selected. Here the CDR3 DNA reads TGTGCCAGCAGCCGAAGTTGGTCCTACGAGCAGTACTTC. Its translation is CASSRSWSYEQYF.